This T cell receptor beta chain was documented in a study of tumor-infiltrating lymphocytes in localized non-small cell lung cancer. Looked up from germline, CDR1 is KGHSH and CDR2 is LQKENI. V shed 1 base, J shed 0 bases, and the junction held 1 base outside the gene matches. This CDR3 region has 15 residues. Here immunoSEQ multiplex PCR was the method, and the copy in TCRdb shows in-frame clones only, minus some. The profile shows roughly 6,400 clones, around 70% of them singletons. Sequences were obtained from uninvolved lung tissue not adjacent to the tumor. This TCR was sampled from a human donor with non-small cell lung cancer. The chain carries TRBV18 and TRBJ2-3; 7 nucleotides align to TRBD2. CDR3 DNA: TGTGCCAGCTCACCACTGCGGGAGAGCACAGATACGCAGTATTTT. Protein sequence: CASSPLRESTDTQYF.